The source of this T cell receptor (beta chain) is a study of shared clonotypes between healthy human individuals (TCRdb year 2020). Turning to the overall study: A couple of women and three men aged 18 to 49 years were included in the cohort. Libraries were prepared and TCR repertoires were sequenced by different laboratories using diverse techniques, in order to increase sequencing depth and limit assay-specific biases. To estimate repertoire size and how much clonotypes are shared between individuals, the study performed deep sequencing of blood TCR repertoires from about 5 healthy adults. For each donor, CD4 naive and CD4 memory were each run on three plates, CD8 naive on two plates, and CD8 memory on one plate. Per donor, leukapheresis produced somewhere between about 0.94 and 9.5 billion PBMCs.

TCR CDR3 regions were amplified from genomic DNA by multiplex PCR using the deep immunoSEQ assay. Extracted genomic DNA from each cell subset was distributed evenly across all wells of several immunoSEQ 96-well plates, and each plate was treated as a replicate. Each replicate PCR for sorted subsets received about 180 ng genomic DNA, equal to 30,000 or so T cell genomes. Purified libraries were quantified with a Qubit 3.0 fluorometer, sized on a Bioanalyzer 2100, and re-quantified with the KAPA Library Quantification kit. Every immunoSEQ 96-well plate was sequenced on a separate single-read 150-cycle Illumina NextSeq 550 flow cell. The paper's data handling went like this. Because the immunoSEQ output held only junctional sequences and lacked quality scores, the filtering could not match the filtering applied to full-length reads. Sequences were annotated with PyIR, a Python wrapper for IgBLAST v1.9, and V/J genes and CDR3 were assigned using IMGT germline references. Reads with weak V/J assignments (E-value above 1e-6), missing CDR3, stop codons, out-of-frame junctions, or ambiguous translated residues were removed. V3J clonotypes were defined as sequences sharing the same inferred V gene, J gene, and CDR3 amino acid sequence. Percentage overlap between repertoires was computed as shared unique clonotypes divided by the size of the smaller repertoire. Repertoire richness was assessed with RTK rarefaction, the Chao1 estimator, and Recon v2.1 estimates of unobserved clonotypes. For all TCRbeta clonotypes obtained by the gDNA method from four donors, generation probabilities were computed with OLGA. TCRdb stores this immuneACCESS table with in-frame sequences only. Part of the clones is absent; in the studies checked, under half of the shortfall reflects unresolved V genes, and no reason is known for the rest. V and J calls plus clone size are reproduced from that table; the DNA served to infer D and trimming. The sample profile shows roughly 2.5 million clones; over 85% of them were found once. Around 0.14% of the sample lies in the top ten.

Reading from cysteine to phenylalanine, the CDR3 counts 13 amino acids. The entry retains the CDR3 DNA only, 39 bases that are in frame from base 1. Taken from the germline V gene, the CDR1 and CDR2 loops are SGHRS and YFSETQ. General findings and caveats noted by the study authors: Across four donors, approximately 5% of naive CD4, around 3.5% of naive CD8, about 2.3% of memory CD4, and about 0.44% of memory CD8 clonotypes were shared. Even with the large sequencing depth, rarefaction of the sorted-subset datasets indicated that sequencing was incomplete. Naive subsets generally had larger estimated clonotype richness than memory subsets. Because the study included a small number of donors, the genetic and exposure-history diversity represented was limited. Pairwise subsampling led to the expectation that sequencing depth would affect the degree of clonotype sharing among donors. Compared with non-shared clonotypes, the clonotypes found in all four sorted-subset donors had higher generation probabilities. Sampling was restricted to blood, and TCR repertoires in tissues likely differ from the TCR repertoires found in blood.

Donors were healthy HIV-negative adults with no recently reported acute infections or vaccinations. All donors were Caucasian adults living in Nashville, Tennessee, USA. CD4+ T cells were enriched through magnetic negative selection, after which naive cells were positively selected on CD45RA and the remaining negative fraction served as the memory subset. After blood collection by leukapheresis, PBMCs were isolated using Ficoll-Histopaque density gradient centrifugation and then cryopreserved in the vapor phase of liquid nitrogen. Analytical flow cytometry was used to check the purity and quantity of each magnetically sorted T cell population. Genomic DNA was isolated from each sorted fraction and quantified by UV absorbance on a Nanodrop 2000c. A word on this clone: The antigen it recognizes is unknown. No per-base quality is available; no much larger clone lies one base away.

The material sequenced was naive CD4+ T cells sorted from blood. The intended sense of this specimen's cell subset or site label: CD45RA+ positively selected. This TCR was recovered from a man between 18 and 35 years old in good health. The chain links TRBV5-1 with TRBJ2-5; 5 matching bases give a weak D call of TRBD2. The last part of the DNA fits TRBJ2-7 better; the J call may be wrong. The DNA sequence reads TGCGCCAGCAGCCCTGAGGGCACCTACGAGCAGTACTTC. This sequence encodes CASSPEGTYEQYF.